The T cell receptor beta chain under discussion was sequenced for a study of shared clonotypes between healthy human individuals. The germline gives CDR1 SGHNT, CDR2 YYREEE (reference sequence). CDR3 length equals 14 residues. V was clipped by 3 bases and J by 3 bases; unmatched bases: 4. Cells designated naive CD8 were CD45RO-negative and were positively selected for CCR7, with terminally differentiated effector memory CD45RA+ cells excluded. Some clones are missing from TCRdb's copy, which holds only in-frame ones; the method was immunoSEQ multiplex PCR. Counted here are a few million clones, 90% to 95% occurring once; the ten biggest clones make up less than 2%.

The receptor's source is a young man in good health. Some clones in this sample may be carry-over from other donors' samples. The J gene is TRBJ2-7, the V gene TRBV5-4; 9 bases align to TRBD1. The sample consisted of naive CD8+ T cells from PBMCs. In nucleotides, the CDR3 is TGTGCCAGCAGCTATGGGACAGGGCGCTACGAGCAGTACTTC. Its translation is CASSYGTGRYEQYF.